This TCR beta chain was captured in a study of cytomegalovirus exposure and HLA in healthy donors. Study at large: Earlier, 117 million unique TCR beta sequences were recovered from about 170 million T cells by an analysis. About 84% of more than 300 genotyped donors fell in the Caucasian-associated ancestry cluster. Study-wide results and caveats: In a later analysis, at a false discovery rate of 0.05, over 15,000 TCR beta sequences were associated with HLA alleles. Sequencing had likely introduced a cluster of highly shared sequence variants as an artifact.

The germline CDR1 and CDR2 sequences are SGHRS and YFSETQ. The CDR3 is 14 residues long. Unmatched junction bases numbered 5, after V lost 3 bases and J lost 5 bases. The PCR employed 60 Vbeta primers together with 13 Jbeta primers. The protocol was immunoSEQ multiplex PCR, while the TCRdb copy is restricted to in-frame clones and leaves out a portion. The table shows some 100,000 clones, with around three quarters occurring only once. This clone came up a few times. Its matching antigen is unknown. The V call is TRBV5-1, the J call TRBJ2-3, with 8 nucleotides matching TRBD1. The sample taken for sequencing was PBMCs. The sequence was collected from a woman aged 45-65 years in good health and CMV-seropositive. The CDR3 is CASSSRQGLDTQYF. DNA of the CDR3: TGCGCCAGCAGCTCTCGACAGGGGCTAGATACGCAGTATTTT.